This T cell receptor beta chain was identified in a study of blood T cell repertoires in COVID-19. Whole-study context: Sites across the United States, Italy and Spain contributed samples from acute and convalescent COVID-19. The cDNA or gDNA used as material had been derived from T cells, B-cell-depleted T cells, or PBMCs.

The V and J ends lost 0 bases and 8 bases respectively, with 17 bases between them. Germline assignment: CDR1 SGHTA and CDR2 FQGNSA. The CDR3 loop spans 16 amino acids. As handled by the study authors: Nucleated cell number was recorded as an estimate derived from reference gene primer amplification. This table comes from immunoSEQ multiplex PCR, and its TCRdb copy is limited to in-frame clones, with some not included. That table supplies the V and J calls and clone size; D and trimming were determined from the DNA. The profile covers approximately 220,000 clones, with 80% to 90% appearing a single time and 8.5% to 12% taken by the ten largest.

Material for sequencing was peripheral blood. V usage is TRBV7-2 and J usage is TRBJ1-5, with D possibly matching TRBD1 (5 bases). This clonotype was sampled from a woman of 80 years or more with acute or convalescent COVID-19. CDR3: CASSLAGGEAGKPQHF. The CDR3 DNA follows: TGTGCCAGCAGCTTAGCCGGGGGGGAGGCCGGAAAGCCCCAGCATTTT. The full variable domain, in which reference TRBV7-2 and TRBJ1-5 provide the parts outside the CDR3, is GAGVSQSPSNKVTEKGKDVELRCDPISGHTALYWYRQSLGQGLEFLIYFQGNSAPDKSGLPSDRFSAERTGGSVSTLTIQRTQQEDSAVYLCASSLAGGEAGKPQHFGDGTRLSIL.